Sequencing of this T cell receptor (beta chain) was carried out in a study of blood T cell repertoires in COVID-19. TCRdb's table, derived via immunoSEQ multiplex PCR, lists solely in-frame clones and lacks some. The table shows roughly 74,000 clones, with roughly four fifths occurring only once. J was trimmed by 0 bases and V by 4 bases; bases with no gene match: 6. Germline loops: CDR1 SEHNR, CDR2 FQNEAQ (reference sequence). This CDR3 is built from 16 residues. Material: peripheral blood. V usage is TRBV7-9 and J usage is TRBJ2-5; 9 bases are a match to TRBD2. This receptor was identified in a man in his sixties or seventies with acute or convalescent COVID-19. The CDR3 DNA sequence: TGTGCCAGCAGCTCGACTAGCGGCACGTACCAAGAGACCCAGTACTTC. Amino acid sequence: CASSSTSGTYQETQYF.